This T cell receptor beta chain originates from a study of blood T cell repertoires in COVID-19. The table came from immunoSEQ multiplex PCR; TCRdb's copy has only in-frame clones and leaves some out. The table shows about 400,000 clones, with approximately 86% occurring only once. The germline gives CDR1 SGHAT, CDR2 FQNNGV. J lost 7 bases, V lost 4 bases, and 1 base had no gene match. This CDR3 spans 12 amino acids. Sequencing used peripheral blood. The TCR sequence derives from a human donor in a cohort sampled during active COVID-19. This chain connects TRBV11-2 to TRBJ2-1; TRBD1 matches 7 bases. For the CDR3, the DNA is TGTGCCAGCAGCTCCAGGGGGAATGAGCAGTTCTTC. Protein: CASSSRGNEQFF. The complete variable domain, with remaining parts taken from reference TRBV11-2 and TRBJ2-1, reads EAGVAQSPRYKIIEKRQSVAFWCNPISGHATLYWYQQILGQGPKLLIQFQNNGVVDDSQLPKDRFSAERLKGVDSTLKIQPAKLEDSAVYLCASSSRGNEQFFGPGTRLTVL.